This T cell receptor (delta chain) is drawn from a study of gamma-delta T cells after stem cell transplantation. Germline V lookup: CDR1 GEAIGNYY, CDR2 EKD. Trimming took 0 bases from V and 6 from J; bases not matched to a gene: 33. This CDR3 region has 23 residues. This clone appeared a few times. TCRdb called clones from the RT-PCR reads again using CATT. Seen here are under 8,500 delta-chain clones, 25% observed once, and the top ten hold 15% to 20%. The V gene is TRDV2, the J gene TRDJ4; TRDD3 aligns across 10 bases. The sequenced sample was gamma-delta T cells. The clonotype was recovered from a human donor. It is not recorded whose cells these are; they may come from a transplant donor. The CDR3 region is CACDTLGELGVPSWRKGDTALIF. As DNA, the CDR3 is TGTGCCTGTGACACCTTGGGGGAGCTGGGTGTCCCCTCCTGGAGAAAGGGGGATACGGCCCTGATCTTT.